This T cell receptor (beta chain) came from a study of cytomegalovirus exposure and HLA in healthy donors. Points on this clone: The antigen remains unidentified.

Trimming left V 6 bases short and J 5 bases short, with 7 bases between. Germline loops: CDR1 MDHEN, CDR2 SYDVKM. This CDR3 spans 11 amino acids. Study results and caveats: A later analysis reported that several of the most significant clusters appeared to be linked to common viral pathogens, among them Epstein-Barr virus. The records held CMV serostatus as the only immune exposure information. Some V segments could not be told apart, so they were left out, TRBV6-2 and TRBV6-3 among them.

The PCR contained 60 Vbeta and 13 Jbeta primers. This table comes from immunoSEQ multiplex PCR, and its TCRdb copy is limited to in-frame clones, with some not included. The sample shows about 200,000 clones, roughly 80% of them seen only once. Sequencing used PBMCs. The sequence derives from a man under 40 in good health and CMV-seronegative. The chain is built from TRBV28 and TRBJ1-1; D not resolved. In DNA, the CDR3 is TGTGCCAGCAGGAGGATGACTGAAGCTTTCTTT. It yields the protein CASRRMTEAFF.